What follows is one T cell receptor (beta chain) and its context. V was pared by 4 bases and J by 1 base, with 2 bases of the junction left unmatched. This CDR3 comprises 14 residues. Germline loops: CDR1 KGHDR, CDR2 SFDVKD. TCRdb's copy holds only in-frame clones and misses some; the assay was immunoSEQ multiplex PCR. The sample carries a few hundred thousand clones, about 88% recorded once. The entry originates in a study of blood T cell repertoires in COVID-19. Study overall: The United States, Italy and Spain were the sources of the acute and convalescent COVID-19 samples.

This chain links TRBV24-1 with TRBJ1-1; 7 bases map to TRBD1. Input material: PBMCs or T cells enriched from blood (not recorded which). The receptor comes from a man in his thirties or forties with acute COVID-19. The CDR3 sequence: CATSDGTANTEAFF. The CDR3 DNA reads TGTGCCACCAGTGACGGGACAGCGAACACTGAAGCTTTCTTT.